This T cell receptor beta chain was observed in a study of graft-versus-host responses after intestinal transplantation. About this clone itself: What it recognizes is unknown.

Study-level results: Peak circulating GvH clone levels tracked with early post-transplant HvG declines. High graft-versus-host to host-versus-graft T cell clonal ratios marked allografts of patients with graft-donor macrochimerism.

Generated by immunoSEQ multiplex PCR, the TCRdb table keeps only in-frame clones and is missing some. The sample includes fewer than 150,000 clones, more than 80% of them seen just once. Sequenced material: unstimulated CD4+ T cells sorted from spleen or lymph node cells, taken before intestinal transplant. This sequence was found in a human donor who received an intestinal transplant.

CDR3 coding DNA: TGTGCCAGCAGGCCACAGGGGATCGCTGGAAACACCATATATTTT. Translated, it gives CASRPQGIAGNTIYF. The chain has TRBV6-1 and TRBJ1-3; 7 bases are shared with TRBD1. This CDR3 region has 15 residues. Looked up from germline, CDR1 is MNHNS and CDR2 is SASEGT. Trimming at V came to 6 bases and at J to 2 bases, leaving 7 bases not matched to a gene.